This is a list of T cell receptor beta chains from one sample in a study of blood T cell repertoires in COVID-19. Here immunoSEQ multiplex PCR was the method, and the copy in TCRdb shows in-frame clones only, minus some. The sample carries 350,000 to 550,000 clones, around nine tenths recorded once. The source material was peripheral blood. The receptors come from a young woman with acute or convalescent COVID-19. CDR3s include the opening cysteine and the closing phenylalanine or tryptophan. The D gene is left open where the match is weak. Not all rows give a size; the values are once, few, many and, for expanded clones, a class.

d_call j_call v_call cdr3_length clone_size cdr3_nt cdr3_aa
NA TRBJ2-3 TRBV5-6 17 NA TGTGCCAGCAGCTTCGGGATGATAGCGGAGGGCACAGATACGCAGTATTTT CASSFGMIAEGTDTQYF
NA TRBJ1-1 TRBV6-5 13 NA TGTGCCAGCTTCACAGGGCTGAACACTGAAGCTTTCTTT CASFTGLNTEAFF
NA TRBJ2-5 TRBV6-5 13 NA TGTGCCAGCAGTTACTCGAGGTCGGAGACCCAGTACTTC CASSYSRSETQYF
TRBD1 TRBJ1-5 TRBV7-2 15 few TGTGCCAGCACGACGGACAGGGGCCGTGATCAGCCCCAGCATTTT CASTTDRGRDQPQHF
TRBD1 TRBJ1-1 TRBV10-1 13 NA TGCGCCCGCAGACAGGGGATGAACACTGAAGCTTTCTTT CARRQGMNTEAFF
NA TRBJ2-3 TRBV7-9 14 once TGTGCCAGCGGCCTGGGACTCTCCACAGATACGCAGTATTTT CASGLGLSTDTQYF
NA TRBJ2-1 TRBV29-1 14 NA TGCAGCGTTGTTCCCAGGAACTCCTACAATGAGCAGTTCTTC CSVVPRNSYNEQFF
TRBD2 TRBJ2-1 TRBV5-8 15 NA TGTGCCAGCAGCTTGGGGACTAGCGGTTACAATGAGCAGTTCTTC CASSLGTSGYNEQFF
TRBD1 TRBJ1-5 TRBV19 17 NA TGTGCCAGTAGTACCCCCCCGGGACAGGTCAACAATCAGCCCCAGCATTTT CASSTPPGQVNNQPQHF
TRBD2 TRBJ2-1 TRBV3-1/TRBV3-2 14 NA TGTGCCAGCAGCCCGCTAGCGGGGGGGAGTAGGCAGTTCTTC CASSPLAGGSRQFF